The rows below give T cell receptor beta chains drawn from one sample of a study of cytomegalovirus exposure and HLA in healthy donors. Repertoires were generated with immunoSEQ multiplex PCR, while TCRdb's copy carries only in-frame clones and drops some. In total, the table holds 50,000 to 70,000 clones. Sequencing used PBMCs. These receptors came from a woman under 30 in good health and CMV-seronegative. CDR3s include the opening cysteine and the closing phenylalanine or tryptophan. Fields, in order: CDR3 protein, CDR3 DNA, J gene, D gene, V gene. D genes are given only for firm matches.

CDR3: CASSLGLAGEGETQYF; DNA: TGCGCCAGCAGCTTGGGGCTAGCAGGCGAGGGAGAGACCCAGTACTTC; J: TRBJ2-5; D: NA; V: TRBV5-1
CDR3: CASSLAAGIQPQHF; DNA: TGCGCCAGCAGCTTGGCCGCGGGGATCCAGCCCCAGCATTTT; J: TRBJ1-5; D: NA; V: TRBV5-1
CDR3: CAWGGTVVNYGYTF; DNA: TGTGCCTGGGGTGGGACAGTGGTTAACTATGGCTACACCTTC; J: TRBJ1-2; D: TRBD1; V: TRBV30
CDR3: CASSLGGGFNAEAFF; DNA: TGTGCCAGCAGCTTAGGAGGGGGTTTCAACGCTGAAGCTTTCTTT; J: TRBJ1-1; D: NA; V: TRBV11-3
CDR3: CSVLQGDYGYTF; DNA: TGCAGCGTTTTACAGGGGGACTATGGCTACACCTTC; J: TRBJ1-2; D: TRBD1; V: TRBV29-1
CDR3: CASSGSRGNTIYF; DNA: TGCGCCAGCAGCGGGAGCAGGGGAAACACCATATATTTT; J: TRBJ1-3; D: NA; V: TRBV4-1
CDR3: CASSPLPTGVSNSPLHF; DNA: TGCGCCAGCAGCCCACTGCCGACGGGGGTCTCCAATTCACCCCTCCACTTT; J: TRBJ1-6; D: NA; V: TRBV4-1
CDR3: CASSKGTGSPTSSEQYF; DNA: TGTGCCAGTAGTAAGGGGACAGGGAGTCCTACCTCCTCCGAGCAGTACTTC; J: TRBJ2-7; D: TRBD1; V: TRBV19
CDR3: CSTWEGDTEAFF; DNA: TGCAGCACTTGGGAAGGGGACACTGAAGCTTTCTTT; J: TRBJ1-1; D: NA; V: TRBV29-1
CDR3: CASSYTGGRYEQYF; DNA: TGTGCCAGCAGCTATACAGGGGGCAGATACGAGCAGTACTTC; J: TRBJ2-7; D: TRBD1; V: TRBV11-2
CDR3: CAGSGPPPTGGLDGYTF; DNA: TGTGCCGGCAGTGGGCCCCCTCCCACCGGGGGGCTAGATGGCTACACCTTC; J: TRBJ1-2; D: NA; V: TRBV25-1
CDR3: CASSGDQGVGEQYF; DNA: TGCGCCAGCAGTGGGGATCAGGGGGTCGGCGAGCAGTACTTC; J: TRBJ2-7; D: TRBD1; V: TRBV10-1
CDR3: CASSELGEREDEQYF; DNA: TGTGCCAGCAGTGAATTAGGGGAGCGGGAGGACGAGCAGTACTTC; J: TRBJ2-7; D: TRBD2; V: TRBV25-1
CDR3: CASRDRKGQGNEQFF; DNA: TGTGCCAGCAGGGATCGGAAGGGACAGGGCAATGAGCAGTTCTTC; J: TRBJ2-1; D: TRBD1; V: TRBV6-1
CDR3: CASSQGQPFSYNEQFF; DNA: TGTGCCAGCAGCCAAGGACAGCCCTTCTCCTACAATGAGCAGTTCTTC; J: TRBJ2-1; D: NA; V: TRBV7-3
CDR3: CASSKSTSGGYTDTQYF; DNA: TGTGCCAGCAGCAAATCTACTAGCGGGGGCTACACAGATACGCAGTATTTT; J: TRBJ2-3; D: NA; V: TRBV21-1
CDR3: CASSLSYGYTF; DNA: TGTGCCAGCAGCTTATCTTATGGCTACACCTTC; J: TRBJ1-2; D: NA; V: TRBV5-4
CDR3: CASSLALTGGGEQFF; DNA: TGCGCCAGCAGCTTGGCCCTAACAGGGGGTGGTGAGCAGTTCTTC; J: TRBJ2-1; D: TRBD1; V: TRBV5-1
CDR3: CSVEDPTRWQFF; DNA: TGCAGCGTTGAAGACCCGACTCGGTGGCAGTTCTTC; J: TRBJ2-1; D: NA; V: TRBV29-1
CDR3: CASSKGQGGYTF; DNA: TGTGCCAGCAGCAAGGGACAGGGTGGCTACACCTTC; J: TRBJ1-2; D: NA; V: TRBV21-1
CDR3: CASSAHFEEGEFF; DNA: TGTGCCAGCAGCGCCCATTTCGAGGAGGGCGAGTTCTTC; J: TRBJ2-1; D: NA; V: TRBV9
CDR3: CAWSALQGPSTEAFF; DNA: TGTGCCTGGAGTGCGTTACAGGGCCCCAGCACTGAAGCTTTCTTT; J: TRBJ1-1; D: NA; V: TRBV30
CDR3: CASSLSDRGDDTF; DNA: TGCGCCAGCAGCTTGTCCGACAGGGGTGACGACACCTTC; J: TRBJ1-2; D: TRBD1; V: TRBV5-1
CDR3: CSVEGNRAYEQFF; DNA: TGCAGCGTGGAGGGGAATAGAGCATATGAGCAGTTCTTC; J: TRBJ2-1; D: NA; V: TRBV29-1
CDR3: CASSFLAERRQETQYF; DNA: TGCGCCAGCAGCTTCCTAGCGGAACGCCGACAAGAGACCCAGTACTTC; J: TRBJ2-5; D: TRBD2; V: TRBV5-1
CDR3: CAWSVASGADTQYF; DNA: TGTGCCTGGAGTGTAGCCAGCGGTGCAGATACGCAGTATTTT; J: TRBJ2-3; D: NA; V: TRBV30
CDR3: CASSKQGVSETQYF; DNA: TGTGCCAGTAGTAAGCAGGGGGTTTCGGAGACCCAGTACTTC; J: TRBJ2-5; D: TRBD1; V: TRBV19
CDR3: CAWTTLSTEAFF; DNA: TGTGCCTGGACCACTCTGAGCACTGAAGCTTTCTTT; J: TRBJ1-1; D: NA; V: TRBV30
CDR3: CASSLEEGIGYTF; DNA: TGTGCCAGCAGCTTAGAGGAGGGGATCGGCTACACCTTC; J: TRBJ1-2; D: NA; V: TRBV7-6
CDR3: CASSSPGGTGELFF; DNA: TGTGCCAGCAGCTCCCCGGGGGGAACCGGGGAGCTGTTTTTT; J: TRBJ2-2; D: TRBD2; V: TRBV11-3
CDR3: CASSPGDTQYF; DNA: TGTGCCAGCAGCCCAGGAGATACGCAGTATTTT; J: TRBJ2-3; D: NA; V: TRBV11-3
CDR3: CASSSPTGASDNEQFF; DNA: TGTGCCAGCAGCTCCCCTACTGGGGCCTCCGACAATGAGCAGTTCTTC; J: TRBJ2-1; D: NA; V: TRBV7-9
CDR3: CAWSVTGWNTEAFF; DNA: TGTGCCTGGAGTGTAACAGGGTGGAACACTGAAGCTTTCTTT; J: TRBJ1-1; D: NA; V: TRBV30
CDR3: CASSYSQGDEQYF; DNA: TGTGCCAGCAGTTACTCCCAGGGGGACGAGCAGTACTTC; J: TRBJ2-7; D: TRBD1; V: TRBV6-6
CDR3: CASSDPSRRGLQETQYF; DNA: TGTGCCAGCAGTGACCCCTCCCGAAGGGGACTACAAGAGACCCAGTACTTC; J: TRBJ2-5; D: TRBD2; V: TRBV25-1
CDR3: CASSIDLVNEQYF; DNA: TGTGCCAGTAGTATAGATCTAGTCAACGAGCAGTACTTC; J: TRBJ2-7; D: NA; V: TRBV19
CDR3: CASSSRGSSGNTIYF; DNA: TGTGCCAGCAGTTCCAGGGGCAGCTCTGGAAACACCATATATTTT; J: TRBJ1-3; D: NA; V: TRBV2
CDR3: CASTRGNTIYF; DNA: TGTGCCAGCACCCGGGGAAACACCATATATTTT; J: TRBJ1-3; D: NA; V: TRBV9
CDR3: CASSLAGSDSPLHF; DNA: TGCGCCAGCAGCTTGGCAGGGTCGGATTCACCCCTCCACTTT; J: TRBJ1-6; D: NA; V: TRBV5-1
CDR3: CSARGQGSGTF; DNA: TGCAGTGCTAGGGGACAGGGCAGTGGCACCTTC; J: TRBJ1-2; D: TRBD1; V: TRBV20-1
CDR3: CASTQGGVWTEAFF; DNA: TGTGCCAGCACCCAAGGGGGCGTTTGGACTGAAGCTTTCTTT; J: TRBJ1-1; D: TRBD1; V: TRBV6-6
CDR3: CAWSEFAGAYTEAFF; DNA: TGTGCCTGGAGTGAGTTTGCAGGGGCTTACACTGAAGCTTTCTTT; J: TRBJ1-1; D: NA; V: TRBV30
CDR3: CASSSKREGPLNEQFF; DNA: TGTGCCAGCAGCTCCAAGCGGGAGGGACCTCTGAATGAGCAGTTCTTC; J: TRBJ2-1; D: TRBD2; V: TRBV7-6
CDR3: CSARNDQGAFF; DNA: TGCAGTGCTAGAAATGACCAGGGGGCTTTCTTT; J: TRBJ1-1; D: NA; V: TRBV20-1
CDR3: CASTGPNTEAFF; DNA: TGTGCCAGTACGGGTCCGAACACTGAAGCTTTCTTT; J: TRBJ1-1; D: NA; V: TRBV19
CDR3: CASSSGQGGYNEQFF; DNA: TGTGCCAGCAGTTCTGGACAGGGTGGCTACAATGAGCAGTTCTTC; J: TRBJ2-1; D: TRBD1; V: TRBV27
CDR3: CASTKGVSGANVLTF; DNA: TGTGCCAGTACGAAGGGAGTCTCTGGGGCCAACGTCCTGACTTTC; J: TRBJ2-6; D: NA; V: TRBV19
CDR3: CASSATGGSGANVLTF; DNA: TGCGCCAGCAGCGCGACAGGGGGCTCCGGGGCCAACGTCCTGACTTTC; J: TRBJ2-6; D: TRBD1; V: TRBV5-1
CDR3: CASSSGLALHRYTDTQYF; DNA: TGTGCCAGCAGCTCCGGACTAGCTCTTCACCGCTACACAGATACGCAGTATTTT; J: TRBJ2-3; D: TRBD2; V: TRBV7-8
CDR3: CASSEGGGIPYPSTDTQYF; DNA: TGTGCCAGCAGTGAGGGCGGGGGGATCCCTTATCCAAGCACAGATACGCAGTATTTT; J: TRBJ2-3; D: TRBD2; V: TRBV6-1
CDR3: CSARRLEQFF; DNA: TGCAGTGCCCGGAGGTTGGAGCAGTTCTTC; J: TRBJ2-1; D: NA; V: TRBV20-1